This T cell receptor beta chain was profiled in a study of CXCR3-negative and CXCR3-positive naive CD8 T cells (dated by TCRdb to the late 2010s). Regarding the research as a whole: In total, some 140 million TRB reads were obtained, which works out to roughly 1.5 +/- 0.3 million reads per library. Naive subsets from about 5 donors and memory cells from 3 donors were included in the TRBV-TRBJ cluster analysis. Data from 11 donors, pooled across two independent experiments, went into the diversity and physicochemical repertoire analyses.

Sequencing instrument: NextSeq 550. The Human TCR Profiling Kit (MiLaboratory) was used to make UMI-labeled 5' RACE TRB cDNA libraries. cDNA synthesis used the entire amount of extracted RNA, and PCR amplification then used the entire amount of cDNA produced. Libraries were prepared in parallel using an identical number of PCR cycles. The published analysis was carried out like this. MIGEC and MiXCR extracted about 53,000 +/- 10,000 unique UMI-labeled TRB cDNA molecules per library, requiring at least two reads per UMI. On average, roughly 40,000 +/- 10,000 functional in-frame TRB CDR3 nucleotide clonotypes lacking stop codons were found per library. After downsampling to 5000 UMI-labeled TRB molecules per sample, diversity metrics, including normalized Shannon-Wiener and Chao1, were computed in VDJtools. VDJtools computed clonotype-size-weighted physicochemical properties of the central five CDR3 residues: interaction energy, strength, volume and Kidera factor 4. Each CDR3 protein sequence appears as one entry after TCRdb reprocessed the reads, and no DNA is included. The authors' filters were not applied to this entry. The table of this sample itemizes about 150,000 distinct CDR3 sequences. 0.45% to 0.6% of the sample rests with the top ten.

Turning to this clonotype: Its recognized antigen is unknown.

Reading from cysteine to phenylalanine, the CDR3 counts 14 amino acids. DNA is not on record. On the study overall, not on this receptor specifically: Compared with CXCR3-negative naive cells, CXCR3-positive naive cells had TRB CDR3s with higher hydrophobicity (lower Kidera factor 4), lower energy, and higher strength and volume indices. Freshly isolated PBMCs were used for most assays because CXCR3 expression partially decreased after cryopreservation. Both naive subsets had comparably high repertoire diversity, while memory CD8+ T cells had much lower repertoire diversity. Because surface CD5, which is linked to self-reactivity in mice, was comparable between the naive subsets, TCR interaction strength was also inferred from TRB CDR3 physicochemical properties. TRBV-TRBJ usage was similar between naive CXCR3-negative and CXCR3-positive cells from the same donor, while memory cells showed distinct patterns.

For each CD8+ T cell subset, flow sorting was done in triplicate, and roughly 320,000 cells per subset went directly into RLT lysis buffer. To keep memory contaminants out, a stringent definition of naive CD8+ T cells was applied: CD45RO-CCR7+CD27+CD95-. Using standard density gradient centrifugation, peripheral blood mononuclear cells were isolated from buffy coats. Naive CXCR3-negative and CXCR3-positive CD8+ T cells were flow-sorted on a FACSAria III. An RNeasy Mini Kit was used to extract total RNA from the sorted cells. The sample comprised naive CXCR3+ CD8+ T cells from blood. The sample's cell subset or site, from its label and the paper: CD45RO-CCR7+CD27+CD95- naive CD8+ T cells expressing CXCR3 (TNR3+). The V gene is TRBV12-3 or TRBV12-4 and the J gene is TRBJ2-2. The origin of this receptor is a human donor in good health. Some clones in this sample may be carry-over from other donors' samples. The CDR3 amino acid sequence is: CASSSSWNTGELFF.